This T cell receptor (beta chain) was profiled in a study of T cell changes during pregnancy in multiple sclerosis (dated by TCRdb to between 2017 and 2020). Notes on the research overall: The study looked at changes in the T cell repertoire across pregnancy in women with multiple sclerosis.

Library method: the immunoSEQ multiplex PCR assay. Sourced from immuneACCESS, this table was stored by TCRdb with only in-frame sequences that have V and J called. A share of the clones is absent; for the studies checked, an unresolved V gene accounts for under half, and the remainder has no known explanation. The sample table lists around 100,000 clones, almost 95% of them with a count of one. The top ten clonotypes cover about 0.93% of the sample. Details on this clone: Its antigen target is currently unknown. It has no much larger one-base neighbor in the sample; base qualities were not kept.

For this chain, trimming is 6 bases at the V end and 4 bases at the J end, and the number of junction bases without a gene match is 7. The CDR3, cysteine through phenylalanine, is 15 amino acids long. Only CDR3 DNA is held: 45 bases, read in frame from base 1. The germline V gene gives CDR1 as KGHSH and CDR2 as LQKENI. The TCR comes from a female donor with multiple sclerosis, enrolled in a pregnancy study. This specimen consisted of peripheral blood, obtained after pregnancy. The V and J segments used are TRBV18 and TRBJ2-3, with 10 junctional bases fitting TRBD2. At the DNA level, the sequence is TGTGCCAGCTCTCCCAGCGGGAGGGCGGCAGATACGCAGTATTTT. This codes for CASSPSGRAADTQYF.